Included here is one T cell receptor beta chain sequence, with context. The entry originates in a study of cytomegalovirus exposure and HLA in healthy donors. The PCR employed 60 Vbeta primers together with 13 Jbeta primers. Assay used: immunoSEQ multiplex PCR; TCRdb lists only in-frame clones, some missing. This sample has tens of thousands of clones, with less than 75% found just once. The CDR3 sequence is 15 residues long. V shed 6 bases and J shed 3 bases, with 14 bases lying between them. The germline V gene encodes CDR1 MNHNS and CDR2 SASEGT. The clonotype was recovered from a woman under 40 in good health and CMV-seronegative. The sample consisted of PBMCs. The genes are TRBV6-1 and TRBJ2-2, with no clear D. CDR3 protein: CASRARIWDTGELFF. CDR3 coding DNA: TGTGCCAGCAGAGCCAGGATTTGGGACACCGGGGAGCTGTTTTTT.